The rows below give T cell receptor beta chains drawn from one sample of a study of blood T cells in healthy people across ages. TCRdb independently ran MiXCR on the 5' RACE reads; one entry per CDR3 protein. The table has more than 1,400,000 distinct CDR3 sequences, roughly 40% seen once. Sequencing was done on a sample of blood. These receptors were taken from a woman aged 18-29 years in good health. Each CDR3 is given with its conserved first and last residue. A D gene is named only where the DNA matches it firmly. For some rows the clone size is stated as once, few or many, or as a class when expanded; others skip it.

clone size | D gene | J gene | V gene | CDR3 DNA | CDR3 protein
NA | TRBD1 | TRBJ1-1 | TRBV29-1 | TGCAGCGGACAGGGGACAGGCACTGAAGCTTTCTTT | CSGQGTGTEAFF
many | NA | TRBJ1-5 | TRBV12-3/TRBV12-4 | TGTGCCAGCAGCCGCGGCAATCAGCCCCAGCATTTT | CASSRGNQPQHF
once | NA | TRBJ2-1 | TRBV4-2 | TGTGCCAGCAGCCAAGATATGGGATACAATGAGCAGTTCTTC | CASSQDMGYNEQFF
NA | NA | TRBJ2-3 | TRBV20-1 | TGCAGTGCTAGGTCTGCTTTATCCCCGGGGGTGGATACGCAGTATTTT | CSARSALSPGVDTQYF
NA | TRBD1 | TRBJ1-2 | TRBV7-9 | TGTGCCAGCAGCTTACAGACAGGGGTTCATGGCTACACCTTC | CASSLQTGVHGYTF
NA | TRBD1 | TRBJ2-5 | TRBV7-9 | TGTGCCAGCTTAGACAGGGGGCGCGGAGAGACCCAGTACTTC | CASLDRGRGETQYF
NA | NA | TRBJ2-1 | TRBV6-1 | TGTGCCAGCAGAAGACCAGGGGACCATGAGCAGTTCTTC | CASRRPGDHEQFF
NA | NA | TRBJ2-5 | TRBV20-1 | TGCAGTGCTAGACCCGGATGGACGGGAGTGGTACAGACCCAGTACTTC | CSARPGWTGVVQTQYF
few | TRBD2 | TRBJ2-3 | TRBV20-1 | TGCAGTGCTAAACTAGCGGGAGAGTCGGATACGCAGTATTTT | CSAKLAGESDTQYF
NA | TRBD2 | TRBJ2-7 | TRBV5-1 | TGCGCCAGCAGCTCCGGACTAGCGGGATTCGGGACCTACGAGCAGTACTTC | CASSSGLAGFGTYEQYF
once | NA | TRBJ1-1 | TRBV6-2/TRBV6-3 | TGTGCCAGCAGCCTCGGACCGCTCACACTGAACACTGAAGCTTTCTTT | CASSLGPLTLNTEAFF
NA | TRBD2 | TRBJ2-7 | TRBV4-1 | TGCGCCAGCAGCCCCCCTAGCGGGGGAGGAAGATTCGAGCAGTACTTC | CASSPPSGGGRFEQYF
many | NA | TRBJ1-2 | TRBV5-5 | TGTGCCAGCAGCTTTTCAGGCGGGGACTATGGCTACACCTTC | CASSFSGGDYGYTF
few | NA | TRBJ2-1 | TRBV11-2 | TGTGCCAGCAGCCCCCGTTGGAGCAATGAGCAGTTCTTC | CASSPRWSNEQFF
NA | NA | TRBJ2-3 | TRBV20-1 | TGCAGTGTTAGAGCCCTGGAGGGAGTGGGCACAGATACGCAGTATTTT | CSVRALEGVGTDTQYF
NA | NA | TRBJ2-7 | TRBV20-1 | TGCAGTGCTATGGAGGGGTTCGAGCAGTACTTC | CSAMEGFEQYF
NA | TRBD2 | TRBJ2-3 | TRBV20-1 | TGCAGTGCTAGAGATCCAGGCGGGGGGGCGACAGATACGCAGTATTTT | CSARDPGGGATDTQYF
NA | TRBD2 | TRBJ2-5 | TRBV4-2 | TGTGCCAGCAGCCAAGATTGGCGGGGGGGAAAAGAGACCCAGTACTTC | CASSQDWRGGKETQYF
few | TRBD2 | TRBJ2-7 | TRBV7-9 | TGTGCCAGCACCCTAGGAGTAGCGGGAACCTACGAGCAGTACTTC | CASTLGVAGTYEQYF
NA | TRBD1 | TRBJ1-4 | TRBV3-1 | TGTGCCAGCAGCCCGTTGGGACAGGGGGGCGCGACTGCCTGGTCTGGAAAACTGTTTTTT | CASSPLGQGGATAWSGKLFF
many | NA | TRBJ1-2 | TRBV7-9 | TGTGCCAGCAGCTTATCCGGGATGAACTATGGCTACACCTTC | CASSLSGMNYGYTF
few | TRBD2 | TRBJ2-1 | TRBV30 | TGTGCCTGGTTTACTAGCGTCGATGAGCAGTTCTTC | CAWFTSVDEQFF
NA | TRBD2 | TRBJ2-3 | TRBV7-2 | TGTGCCAGCCGGCCCGGCGGGGGACCGACCACAGATACGCAGTATTTT | CASRPGGGPTTDTQYF
few | TRBD1 | TRBJ2-7 | TRBV10-3 | TGTGCCATCAGTGGGACAGGGGGGCACGAGCAGTACTTC | CAISGTGGHEQYF
NA | NA | TRBJ2-7 | TRBV25-1 | TGTGCCAGCAGTGAAACAAAAGGGGGCTCCTACGAGCAGTACTTC | CASSETKGGSYEQYF
once | NA | TRBJ2-6 | TRBV21-1 | TGTGCCAGCCCTGGGGCGGGACCTGGGGCCAACGTCCTGACTTTC | CASPGAGPGANVLTF
NA | TRBD1 | TRBJ1-4 | TRBV12-3/TRBV12-4 | TGTGCCGGCAGTGCAGGGGGAAGCGAGGAAAAACTGTTTTTT | CAGSAGGSEEKLFF
few | TRBD2 | TRBJ2-3 | TRBV5-1 | TGCGCCAGCAGCTTTGGGGGGGACTCGAGCACAGATACGCAGTATTTT | CASSFGGDSSTDTQYF
NA | NA | TRBJ1-1 | TRBV6-5 | TGTGCCAGCAGTTACTCGACCACAATGAACACTGAAGCTTTCTTT | CASSYSTTMNTEAFF
once | TRBD1 | TRBJ2-3 | TRBV28 | TGTGCCAGCACCACGACAGGGAACACAGGTACGCAGTATTTT | CASTTTGNTGTQYF
few | NA | TRBJ1-2 | TRBV3-1 | TGTGCCAGCAGCCAAGAGGCGGCGGCAGGGGACTATGGCTACACCTTC | CASSQEAAAGDYGYTF
NA | TRBD1 | TRBJ1-2 | TRBV27 | TGTGCCAGCAGTTTTACAGGGGGAACCTACTATGGCTACACCTTC | CASSFTGGTYYGYTF
few | TRBD2 | TRBJ2-2 | TRBV7-9 | TGTGCCAGCAGCTCAACTAGCGGAGTGAACACCGGGGAGCTGTTTTTT | CASSSTSGVNTGELFF
NA | TRBD1 | TRBJ1-1 | TRBV7-9 | TGTGCCAGTAGCTTAGCGCGCACAGGGGATGGTGTGGACACTGAAGCTTTCTTT | CASSLARTGDGVDTEAFF
few | TRBD2 | TRBJ2-3 | TRBV10-3 | TGTGCCACTAAACCGGCTAGCGGGGGCACAGATACGCAGTATTTT | CATKPASGGTDTQYF
NA | NA | TRBJ1-2 | TRBV6-1 | TGTGCCAGCAGTGAAGTAGCAGAAGGCTACACCTTC | CASSEVAEGYTF
few | TRBD2 | TRBJ2-1 | TRBV3-1 | TGTGCCAGCAGGAATAGCGGGGCTGGGGACAATGAGCAGTTCTTC | CASRNSGAGDNEQFF
few | TRBD2 | TRBJ2-4 | TRBV20-1 | TGCAGTGCTATAGCGGGGGGCCGGGCCAAAAACATTCAGTACTTC | CSAIAGGRAKNIQYF
few | TRBD2 | TRBJ2-1 | TRBV24-1 | TGTGCCACCTCATCCGGGACTAGTTCTTACCCTGAGCAGTTCTTC | CATSSGTSSYPEQFF
NA | NA | TRBJ1-1 | TRBV14 | TGTGCCAGCAGCCTGGTGCACCAGAACACTGAAGCTTTCTTT | CASSLVHQNTEAFF
few | NA | TRBJ1-1 | TRBV4-1 | TGCGCCAGCAGCCAAGATCGGGAGGGACTTACGAAGACTGAAGCTTTCTTT | CASSQDREGLTKTEAFF
NA | TRBD2 | TRBJ2-1 | TRBV10-3 | TGTGCCATCAGTGAGCGAGCGGGAGGGCCAAGTAGGAGCTCCTACAATGAGCAGTTCTTC | CAISERAGGPSRSSYNEQFF